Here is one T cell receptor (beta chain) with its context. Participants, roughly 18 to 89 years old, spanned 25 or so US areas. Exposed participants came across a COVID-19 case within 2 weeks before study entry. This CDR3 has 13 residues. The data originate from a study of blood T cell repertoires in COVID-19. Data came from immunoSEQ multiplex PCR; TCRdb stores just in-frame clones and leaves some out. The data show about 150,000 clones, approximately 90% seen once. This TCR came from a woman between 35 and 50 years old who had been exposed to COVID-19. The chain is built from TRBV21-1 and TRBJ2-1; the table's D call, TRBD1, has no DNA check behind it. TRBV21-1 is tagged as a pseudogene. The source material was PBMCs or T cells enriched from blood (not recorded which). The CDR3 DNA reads TGTGCCACCAACAGGGTAAATGTGAATGAGCAGTTCTTC. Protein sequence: CATNRVNVNEQFF.